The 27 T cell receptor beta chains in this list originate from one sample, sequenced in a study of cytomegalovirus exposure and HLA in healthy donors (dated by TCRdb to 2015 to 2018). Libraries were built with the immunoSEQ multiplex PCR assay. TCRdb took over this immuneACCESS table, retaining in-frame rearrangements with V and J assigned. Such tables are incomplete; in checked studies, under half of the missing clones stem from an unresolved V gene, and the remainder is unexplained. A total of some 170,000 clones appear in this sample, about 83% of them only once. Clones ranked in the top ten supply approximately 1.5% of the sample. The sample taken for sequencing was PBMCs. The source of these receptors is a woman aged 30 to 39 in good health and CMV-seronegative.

CDR3 in amino acids: CASSANRDRAHEQYF. The CDR3 coding sequence is TGCGCCAGCAGTGCAAACCGGGACAGGGCGCACGAGCAGTACTTC. The chain combines TRBV10-1 with TRBJ2-7, with TRBD1 identical over 9 bases. Unmatched junction bases numbered 9, after V lost 4 bases and J lost 5 bases. The CDR3 contains 15 residues. CDR1 is WNHNN and CDR2 is SYGVQD in the germline V gene (reference sequence).

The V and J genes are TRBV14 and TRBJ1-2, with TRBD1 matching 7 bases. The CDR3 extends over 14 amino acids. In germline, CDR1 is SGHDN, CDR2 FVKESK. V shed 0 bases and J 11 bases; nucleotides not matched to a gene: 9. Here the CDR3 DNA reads TGTGCCAGCAGCCAAGACACAGGGGCAATGGGGTACACCTTC. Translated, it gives CASSQDTGAMGYTF.

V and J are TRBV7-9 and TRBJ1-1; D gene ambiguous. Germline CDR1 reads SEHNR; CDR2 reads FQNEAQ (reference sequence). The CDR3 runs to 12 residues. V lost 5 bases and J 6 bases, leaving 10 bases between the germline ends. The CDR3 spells CASSPQSAEAFF. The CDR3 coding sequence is TGTGCCAGCAGCCCACAGTCCGCTGAAGCTTTCTTT.

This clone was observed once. CDR3 nucleotide sequence: TGTGCCATCAGTGGGGACAGGGGGTTTGACCAGCCCCAGCATTTT. Its translation is CAISGDRGFDQPQHF. The rearrangement links TRBV10-3 to TRBJ1-5; 11 bases agree with TRBD1. The CDR3 has 15 residues. Germline-derived CDR1 and CDR2 are ENHRY and SYGVKD. Trimming at V came to 4 bases and at J to 7 bases, leaving 6 bases not matched to a gene.

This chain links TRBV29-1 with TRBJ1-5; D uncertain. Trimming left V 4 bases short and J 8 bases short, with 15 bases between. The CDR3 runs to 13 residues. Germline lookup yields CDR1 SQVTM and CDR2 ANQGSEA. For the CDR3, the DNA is TGCAGCGTTGTTGATGAGGGCCGCAAGCCCCAGCATTTT. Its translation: CSVVDEGRKPQHF.

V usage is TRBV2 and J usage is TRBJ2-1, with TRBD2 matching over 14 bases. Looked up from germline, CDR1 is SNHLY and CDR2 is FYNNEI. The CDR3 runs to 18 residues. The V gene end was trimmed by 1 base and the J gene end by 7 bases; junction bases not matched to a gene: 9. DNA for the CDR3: TGTGCCAGCAGTGAAGGGACTAGCGGGGGGCCTAGGGGTAATGAGCAGTTCTTC. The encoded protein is CASSEGTSGGPRGNEQFF.

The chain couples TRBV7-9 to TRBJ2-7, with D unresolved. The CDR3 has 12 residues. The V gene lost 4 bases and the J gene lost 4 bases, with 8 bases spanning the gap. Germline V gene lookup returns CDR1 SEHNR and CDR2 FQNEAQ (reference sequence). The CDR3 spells CASSSPFYEQYF. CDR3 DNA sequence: TGTGCCAGCAGCTCCCCTTTTTACGAGCAGTACTTC.

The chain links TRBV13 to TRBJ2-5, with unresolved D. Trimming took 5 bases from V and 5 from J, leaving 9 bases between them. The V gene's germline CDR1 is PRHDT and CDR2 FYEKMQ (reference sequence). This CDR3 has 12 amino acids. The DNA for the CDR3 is TGTGCCAGCAGCCCCTTGCGGGAGACCCAGTACTTC. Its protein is CASSPLRETQYF.

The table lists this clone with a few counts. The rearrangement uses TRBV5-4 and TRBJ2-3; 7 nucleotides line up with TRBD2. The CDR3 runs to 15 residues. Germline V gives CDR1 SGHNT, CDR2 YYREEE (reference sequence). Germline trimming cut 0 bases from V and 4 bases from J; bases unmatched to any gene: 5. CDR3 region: CASSLGEGQSDTQYF. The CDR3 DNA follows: TGTGCCAGCAGCTTGGGGGAGGGGCAGTCAGATACGCAGTATTTT.

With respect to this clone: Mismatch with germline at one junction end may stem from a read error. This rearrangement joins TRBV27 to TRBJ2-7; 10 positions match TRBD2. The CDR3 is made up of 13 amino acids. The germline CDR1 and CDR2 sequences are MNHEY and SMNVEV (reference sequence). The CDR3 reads CASSAVAGGGPIF. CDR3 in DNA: TGTGCCAGCAGTGCCGTAGCGGGGGGCGGTCCAATCTTC.

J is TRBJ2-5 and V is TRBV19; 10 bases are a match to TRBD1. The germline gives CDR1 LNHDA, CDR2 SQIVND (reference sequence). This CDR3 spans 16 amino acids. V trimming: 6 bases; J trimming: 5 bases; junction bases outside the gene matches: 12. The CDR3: CASSEYRQGAGETQYF. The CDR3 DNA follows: TGTGCCAGTAGCGAATACCGACAGGGGGCAGGGGAGACCCAGTACTTC. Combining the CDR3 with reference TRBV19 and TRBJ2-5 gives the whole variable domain DGGITQSPKYLFRKEGQNVTLSCEQNLNHDAMYWYRQDPGQGLRLIYYSQIVNDFQKGDIAEGYSVSREKKESFPLTVTSAQKNPTAFYLCASSEYRQGAGETQYFGPGTRLLVL.

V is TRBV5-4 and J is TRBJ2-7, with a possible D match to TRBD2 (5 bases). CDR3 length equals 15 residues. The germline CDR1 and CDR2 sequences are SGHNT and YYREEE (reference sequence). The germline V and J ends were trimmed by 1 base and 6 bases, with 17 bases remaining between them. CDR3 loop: CASSLSVQRVGEQYF. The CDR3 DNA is TGTGCCAGCAGCTTGTCAGTCCAGAGGGTTGGCGAGCAGTACTTC.

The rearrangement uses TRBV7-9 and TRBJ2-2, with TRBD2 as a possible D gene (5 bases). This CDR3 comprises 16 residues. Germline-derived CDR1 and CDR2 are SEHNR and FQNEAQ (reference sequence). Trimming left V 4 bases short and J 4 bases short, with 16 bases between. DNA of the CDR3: TGTGCCAGCAGCTACCTCGAGGGCATGGGCACCGGGGAGCTGTTTTTT. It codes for CASSYLEGMGTGELFF.

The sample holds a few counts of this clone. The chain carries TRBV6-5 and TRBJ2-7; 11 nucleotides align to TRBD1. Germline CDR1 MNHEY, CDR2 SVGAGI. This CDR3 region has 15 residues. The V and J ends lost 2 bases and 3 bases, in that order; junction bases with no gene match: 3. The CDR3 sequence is CASSYEGTGGYEQYF. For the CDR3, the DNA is TGTGCCAGCAGTTACGAAGGGACAGGGGGCTACGAGCAGTACTTC.

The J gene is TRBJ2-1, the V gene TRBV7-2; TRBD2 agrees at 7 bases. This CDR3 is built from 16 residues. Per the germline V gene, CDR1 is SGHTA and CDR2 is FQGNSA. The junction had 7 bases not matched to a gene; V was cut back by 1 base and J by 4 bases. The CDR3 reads CASSLVGPGGYNEQFF. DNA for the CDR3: TGTGCCAGCAGCTTAGTCGGGCCGGGGGGATACAATGAGCAGTTCTTC.

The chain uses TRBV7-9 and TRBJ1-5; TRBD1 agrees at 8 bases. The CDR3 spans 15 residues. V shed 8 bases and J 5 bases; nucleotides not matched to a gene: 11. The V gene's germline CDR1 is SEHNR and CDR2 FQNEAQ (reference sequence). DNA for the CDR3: TGTGCCAGCGGTAAAGGAGGGACAGGAGATCAGCCCCAGCATTTT. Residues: CASGKGGTGDQPQHF.

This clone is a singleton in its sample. The CDR3 sequence is CASSLEAVPAKDIQYF. In DNA, the CDR3 is TGCGCCAGCAGCTTGGAAGCGGTCCCAGCCAAGGACATTCAGTACTTC. The V and J genes are TRBV5-1 and TRBJ2-4, with a weak D call TRBD2 (5 bases). Trimming took off 0 bases at V and 8 bases at J, with 18 bases between the two ends. Germline CDR1 SGHRS, CDR2 YFSETQ. This CDR3 has 16 amino acids.

Here the CDR3 reads CASSQEGTLYGYTF. In DNA form, the CDR3 reads TGCGCCAGCAGCCAAGAGGGCACCCTCTATGGCTACACCTTC. J is TRBJ1-2 and V is TRBV4-3, with D hard to call. This CDR3 comprises 14 residues. The germline V and J ends were trimmed by 0 bases and 4 bases, with 9 bases remaining between them. Germline V gene sequence: CDR1 LGHNA, CDR2 YSLEER.

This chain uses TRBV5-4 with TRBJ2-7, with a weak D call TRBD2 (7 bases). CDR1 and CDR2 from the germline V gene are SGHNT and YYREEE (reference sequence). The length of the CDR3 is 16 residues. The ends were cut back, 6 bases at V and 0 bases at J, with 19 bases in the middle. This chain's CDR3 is CASTPVGGPRSYEQYF. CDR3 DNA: TGTGCCAGCACCCCGGTCGGGGGGCCGCGCTCCTACGAGCAGTACTTC.

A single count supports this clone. CDR3 nucleotide sequence: TGTGCCAGCAGCTCCCTAGGACAGAACACCGGGGAGCTGTTTTTT. Translating it yields CASSSLGQNTGELFF. This chain uses TRBV7-9 with TRBJ2-2, with D possibly being TRBD1 (5 bases). Germline CDR1 and CDR2: SEHNR and FQNEAQ (reference sequence). Trimming removed 4 bases from V and 1 base from J, with 10 bases in between. The CDR3 loop spans 15 amino acids.

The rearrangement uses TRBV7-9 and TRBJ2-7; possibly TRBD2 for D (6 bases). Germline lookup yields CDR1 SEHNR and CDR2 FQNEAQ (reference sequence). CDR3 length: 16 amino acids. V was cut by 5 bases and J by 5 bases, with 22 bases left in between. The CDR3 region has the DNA TGTGCCAGCAGCCCCCCTGAGAGAGGGAGGCTCGACGAGCAGTACTTC. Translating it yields CASSPPERGRLDEQYF. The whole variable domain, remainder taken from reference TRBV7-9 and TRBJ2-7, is DTGVSQNPRHKITKRGQNVTFRCDPISEHNRLYWYRQTLGQGPEFLTYFQNEAQLEKSRLLSDRFSAERPKGSFSTLEIQRTEQGDSAMYLCASSPPERGRLDEQYFGPGTRLTVT.

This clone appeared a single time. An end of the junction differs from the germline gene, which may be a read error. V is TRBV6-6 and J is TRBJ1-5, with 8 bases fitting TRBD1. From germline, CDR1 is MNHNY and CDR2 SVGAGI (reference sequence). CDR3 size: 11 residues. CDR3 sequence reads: CAMNSGQDFFF. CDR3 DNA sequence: TGTGCCATGAATTCGGGACAGGATTTCTTTTTT.

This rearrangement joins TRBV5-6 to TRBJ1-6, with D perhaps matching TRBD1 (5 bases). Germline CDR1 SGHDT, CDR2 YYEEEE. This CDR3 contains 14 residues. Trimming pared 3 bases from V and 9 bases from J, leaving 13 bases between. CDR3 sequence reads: CASSSGRVGSPLHF. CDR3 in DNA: TGTGCCAGCAGCTCGGGCAGGGTGGGTTCACCCCTCCACTTT.

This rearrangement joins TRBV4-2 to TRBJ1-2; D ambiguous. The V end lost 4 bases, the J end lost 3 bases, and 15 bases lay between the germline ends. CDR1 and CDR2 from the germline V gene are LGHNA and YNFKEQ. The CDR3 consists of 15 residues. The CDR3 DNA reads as TGTGCCAGCAGCCGGAGTAGGAACCCGGACTATGGCTACACCTTC. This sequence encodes CASSRSRNPDYGYTF.

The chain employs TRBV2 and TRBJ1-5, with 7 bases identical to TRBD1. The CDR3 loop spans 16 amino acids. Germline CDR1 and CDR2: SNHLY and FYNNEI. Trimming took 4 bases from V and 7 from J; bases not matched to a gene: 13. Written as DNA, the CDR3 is TGTGCCAGCAGTGTCCCGACAGGGCAGGTCGGCCAGCCCCAGCATTTT. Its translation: CASSVPTGQVGQPQHF.

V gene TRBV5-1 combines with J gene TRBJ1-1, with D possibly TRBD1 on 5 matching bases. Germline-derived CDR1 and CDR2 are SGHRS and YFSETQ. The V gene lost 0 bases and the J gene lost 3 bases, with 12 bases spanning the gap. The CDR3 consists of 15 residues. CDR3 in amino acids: CASSLGWGGDTEAFF. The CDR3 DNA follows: TGCGCCAGCAGCTTGGGGTGGGGAGGGGACACTGAAGCTTTCTTT.

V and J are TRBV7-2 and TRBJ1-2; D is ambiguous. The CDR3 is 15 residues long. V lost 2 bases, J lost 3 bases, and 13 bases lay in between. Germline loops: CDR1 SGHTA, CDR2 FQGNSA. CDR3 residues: CASSLTHRSYYGYTF. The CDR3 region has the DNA TGTGCCAGCAGCTTAACTCACCGGTCGTACTATGGCTACACCTTC.